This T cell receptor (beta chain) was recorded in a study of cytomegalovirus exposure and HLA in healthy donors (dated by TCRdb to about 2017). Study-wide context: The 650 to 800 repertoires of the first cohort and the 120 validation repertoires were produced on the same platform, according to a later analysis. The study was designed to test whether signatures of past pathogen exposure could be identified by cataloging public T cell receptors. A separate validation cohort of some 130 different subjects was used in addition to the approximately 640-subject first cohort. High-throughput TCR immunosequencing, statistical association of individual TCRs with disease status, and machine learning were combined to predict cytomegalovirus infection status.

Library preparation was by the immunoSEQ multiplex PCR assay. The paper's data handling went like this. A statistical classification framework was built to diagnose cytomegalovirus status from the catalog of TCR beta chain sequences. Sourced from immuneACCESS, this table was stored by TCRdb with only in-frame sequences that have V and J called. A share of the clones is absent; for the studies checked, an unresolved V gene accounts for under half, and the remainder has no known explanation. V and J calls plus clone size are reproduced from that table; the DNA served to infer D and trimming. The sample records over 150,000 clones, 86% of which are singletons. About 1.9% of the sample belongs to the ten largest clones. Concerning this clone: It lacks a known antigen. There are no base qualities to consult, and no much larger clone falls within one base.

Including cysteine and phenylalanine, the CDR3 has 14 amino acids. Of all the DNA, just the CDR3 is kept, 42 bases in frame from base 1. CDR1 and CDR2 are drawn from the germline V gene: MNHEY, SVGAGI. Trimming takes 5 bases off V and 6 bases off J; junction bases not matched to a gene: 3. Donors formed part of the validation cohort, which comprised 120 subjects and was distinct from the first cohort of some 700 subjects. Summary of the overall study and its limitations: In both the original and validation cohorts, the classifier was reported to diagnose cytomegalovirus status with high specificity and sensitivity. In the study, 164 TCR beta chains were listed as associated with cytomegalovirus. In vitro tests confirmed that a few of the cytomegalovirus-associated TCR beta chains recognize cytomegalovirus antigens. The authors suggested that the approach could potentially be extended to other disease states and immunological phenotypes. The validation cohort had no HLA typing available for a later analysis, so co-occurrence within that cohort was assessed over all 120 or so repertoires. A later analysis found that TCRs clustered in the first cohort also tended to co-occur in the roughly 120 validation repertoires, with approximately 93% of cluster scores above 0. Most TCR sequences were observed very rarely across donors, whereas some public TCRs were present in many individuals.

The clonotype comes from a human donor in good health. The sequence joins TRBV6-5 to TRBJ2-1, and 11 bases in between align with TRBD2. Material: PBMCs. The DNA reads TGTGCCAGCAGTCTCGGGACTAGCGGCAATGAGCAGTTCTTC. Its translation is CASSLGTSGNEQFF.